The T cell receptor beta chain under discussion was sequenced for a study of CXCR3-negative and CXCR3-positive naive CD8 T cells. Findings and limits, study-wide: More hydrophobic TRB CDR3s were found in CXCR3-positive naive cells than in CXCR3-negative naive cells.

Regarding this clonotype: The antigen remains undetermined.

Carrying UMI labels, the TRB cDNA libraries were prepared through 5' RACE. TCRdb reanalyzed the 5' RACE reads, giving one entry per CDR3 protein sequence and no DNA. The sample's table shows 90,000 to 100,000 distinct CDR3 sequences. The CDR3 runs 15 residues. In germline, CDR1 is SGHKS, CDR2 YYEKEE (reference sequence). Per CD8+ T cell subset, triplicate sorts of 300,000 cells each were done. The sequence derives from a human donor in good health. Some clones in this sample may be carry-over from other donors' samples. The gene calls are TRBV5-5 and TRBJ2-7; the TCRdb D gene call, TRBD2, has no DNA to confirm it. Sequenced input: naive CXCR3+ CD8+ T cells from blood. Indicated subset: CD45RO-CCR7+CD27+CD95- naive CD8+ T cells expressing CXCR3 (TNR3+). CDR3 amino acids: CASSSASPSDYEQYF.